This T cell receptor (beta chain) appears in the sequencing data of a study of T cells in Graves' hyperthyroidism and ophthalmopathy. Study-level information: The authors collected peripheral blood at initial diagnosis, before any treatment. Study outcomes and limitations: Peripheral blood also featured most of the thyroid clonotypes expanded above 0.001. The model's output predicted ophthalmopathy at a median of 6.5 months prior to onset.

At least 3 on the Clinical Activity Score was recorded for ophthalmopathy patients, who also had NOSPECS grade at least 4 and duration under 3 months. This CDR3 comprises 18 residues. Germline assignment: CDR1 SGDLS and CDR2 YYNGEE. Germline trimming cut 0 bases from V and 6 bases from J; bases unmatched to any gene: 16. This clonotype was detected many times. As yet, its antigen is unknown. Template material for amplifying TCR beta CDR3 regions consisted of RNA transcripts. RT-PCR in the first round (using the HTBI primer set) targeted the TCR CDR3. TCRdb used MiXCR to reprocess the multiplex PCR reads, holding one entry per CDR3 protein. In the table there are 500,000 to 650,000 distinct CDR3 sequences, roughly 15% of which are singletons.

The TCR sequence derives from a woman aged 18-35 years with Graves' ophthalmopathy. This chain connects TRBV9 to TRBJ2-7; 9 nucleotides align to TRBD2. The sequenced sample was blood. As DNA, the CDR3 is TGTGCCAGCAGCGTAGCCCCCCCGCTAGCGGGATTAAAGGGCGAGCAGTACTTC. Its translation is CASSVAPPLAGLKGEQYF.